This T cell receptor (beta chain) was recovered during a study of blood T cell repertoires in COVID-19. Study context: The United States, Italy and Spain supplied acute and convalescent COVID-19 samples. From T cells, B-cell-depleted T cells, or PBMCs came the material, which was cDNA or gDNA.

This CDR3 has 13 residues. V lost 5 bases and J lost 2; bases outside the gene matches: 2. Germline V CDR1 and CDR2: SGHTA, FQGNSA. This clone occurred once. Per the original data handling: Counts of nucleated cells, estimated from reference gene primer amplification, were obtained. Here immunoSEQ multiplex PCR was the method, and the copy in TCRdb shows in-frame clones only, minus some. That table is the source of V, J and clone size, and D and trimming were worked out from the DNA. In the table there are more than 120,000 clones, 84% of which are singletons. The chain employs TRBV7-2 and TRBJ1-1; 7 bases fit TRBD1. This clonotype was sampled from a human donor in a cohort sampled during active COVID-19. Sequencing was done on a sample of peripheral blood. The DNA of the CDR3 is TGTGCCAGCAGCAGGACAGGCAACACTGAAGCTTTCTTT. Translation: CASSRTGNTEAFF.